The 16 T cell receptor beta chains reported below all come from one sample, sequenced in a study of shared clonotypes between healthy human individuals. TCRdb keeps only in-frame clones here, not all; method: immunoSEQ multiplex PCR. The profile shows some 690,000 clones, 90% of them singletons. The sequencing input was memory CD8+ T cells from PBMCs. Specified subset: CD45RO+ cells pooled with CCR7-negative TemRA cells. Source of these receptors: a man aged 18 to 30 in good health. Some clones in this sample may be carry-over from other donors' samples.

The rearrangement links TRBV5-8 to TRBJ1-1; D is ambiguous. Trimming took 4 bases from V and 10 from J, leaving 8 bases between them. Germline V gene sequence: CDR1 SGHTS, CDR2 YDEGEE. CDR3 length: 10 residues. CDR3 region: CASSQVAAFF. CDR3 sequence (DNA): TGTGCCAGCAGCCAGGTAGCAGCTTTCTTT.

The chain has TRBV28 and TRBJ2-7, with D perhaps TRBD1 or TRBD2 (5 bases each). Germline V lookup: CDR1 MDHEN, CDR2 SYDVKM. The V and J ends lost 3 bases and 6 bases respectively, with 15 bases between them. CDR3 size: 14 residues. The CDR3 sequence is CASSFSPGTFEQYF. As DNA, the CDR3 is TGTGCCAGCAGTTTTTCCCCCGGGACCTTCGAGCAGTACTTC. The full variable domain, its missing parts supplied by reference TRBV28 and TRBJ2-7, is DVKVTQSSRYLVKRTGEKVFLECVQDMDHENMFWYRQDPGLGLRLIYFSYDVKMKEKGDIPEGYSVSREKKERFSLILESASTNQTSMYLCASSFSPGTFEQYFGPGTRLTVT.

This chain connects TRBV4-2 to TRBJ1-5; D is possibly TRBD1 (5 bases). With 1 base removed from V and 2 bases from J, the gap between germline ends came to 12 bases. CDR3 length: 16 amino acids. From germline, CDR1 is LGHNA and CDR2 YNFKEQ. The chain's CDR3 is CASSQVGAFGNQPQHF. CDR3 nucleotide sequence: TGTGCCAGCAGCCAAGTCGGGGCATTTGGCAATCAGCCCCAGCATTTT.

Only one count was recorded for this clone. The CDR3 protein is CASSSIYGYTF. For the CDR3, the DNA is TGTGCCAGCAGCTCAATCTATGGCTACACCTTC. The rearrangement joins TRBV9 to TRBJ1-2; no clear D gene. The ends were cut back, 4 bases at V and 4 bases at J, with 5 bases in the middle. CDR1 SGDLS and CDR2 YYNGEE come from the germline V gene. This CDR3 is built from 11 residues.

The V and J genes are TRBV16 and TRBJ2-7, with D possibly TRBD2 on 5 matching bases. Per germline, CDR1 KGHSY and CDR2 FQNENV. The CDR3 runs to 13 residues. The V end was cut by 4 bases, the J end by 2 bases, with 9 bases between. The CDR3: CASSPGITYEQYF. As DNA, the CDR3 is TGTGCCAGCAGCCCCGGGATCACCTACGAGCAGTACTTC. Using reference TRBV16 and TRBJ2-7 for the parts outside the CDR3, the full variable domain is GEEVAQTPKHLVRGEGQKAKLYCAPIKGHSYVFWYQQVLKNEFKFLISFQNENVFDETGMPKERFSAKCLPNSPCSLEIQATKLEDSAVYFCASSPGITYEQYFGPGTRLTVT.

V usage is TRBV6-1 and J usage is TRBJ1-2; D remains ambiguous. The length of the CDR3 is 13 residues. With 8 bases removed from V and 1 base from J, the gap between germline ends came to 11 bases. Germline V lookup: CDR1 MNHNS, CDR2 SASEGT. CDR3 sequence reads: CASAPGNNYGYTF. DNA for the CDR3: TGTGCCAGCGCCCCGGGGAATAACTATGGCTACACCTTC.

V usage is TRBV19 and J usage is TRBJ2-7; D unresolved. The CDR3 length is 15 residues. The V end was cut by 1 base, the J end by 3 bases, with 13 bases between. The germline V gene has CDR1 LNHDA and CDR2 SQIVND (reference sequence). CDR3 DNA sequence: TGTGCCAGTAGTATAGCTTCGGGCGAAAACTACGAGCAGTACTTC. This translates into CASSIASGENYEQYF.

V usage is TRBV10-2 and J usage is TRBJ2-2; maybe TRBD1 (5 bases). The V end was cut by 6 bases, the J end by 5 bases, with 7 bases between. The CDR3 runs 12 residues. From germline, CDR1 is WSHSY and CDR2 SAAADI. DNA of the CDR3: TGCGCCAGCAGCTCAGGGACCGGGGAGCTGTTTTTT. This encodes CASSSGTGELFF.

J is TRBJ1-2 and V is TRBV7-9, with D maybe TRBD1 (5 bases). The germline V and J ends were trimmed by 5 bases and 4 bases, with 20 bases remaining between them. The length of the CDR3 is 16 residues. The germline gives CDR1 SEHNR, CDR2 FQNEAQ (reference sequence). The CDR3 DNA reads TGTGCCAGCAGCCCCCCCTTCGGACACCGCCGCTATGGCTACACCTTC. Amino acid sequence: CASSPPFGHRRYGYTF.

The chain carries TRBV4-1 and TRBJ2-7, with 7 bases fitting TRBD1. The CDR3 runs 14 residues. In germline, CDR1 is MGHRA, CDR2 YSYEKL. Unmatched junction bases numbered 4, after V lost 4 bases and J lost 1 base. As DNA, the CDR3 is TGCGCCAGCAGCCCTTGGGGACAGTCCTACGAGCAGTACTTC. As protein: CASSPWGQSYEQYF.

The chain has TRBV7-2 and TRBJ2-2; D is possibly TRBD1 or TRBD2 (5 bases each). The CDR3 loop spans 15 amino acids. Trimming stripped 6 bases from V and 1 base from J, with 12 bases between. Germline CDR1 is SGHTA and CDR2 is FQGNSA. The CDR3 region has the DNA TGTGCCAGCAGACACCGGGACGGGAACACCGGGGAGCTGTTTTTT. It translates to CASRHRDGNTGELFF.

The chain employs TRBV4-1 and TRBJ1-1; tentatively, D is TRBD1 (5 bases). This CDR3 is 16 amino acids long. CDR1 is MGHRA, CDR2 YSYEKL, per germline. Trimming stripped 1 base from V and 6 bases from J, with 18 bases between. The CDR3 sequence: CASSQVAIGGRAEAFF. The CDR3 DNA sequence: TGCGCCAGCAGCCAAGTGGCAATCGGGGGAAGGGCTGAAGCTTTCTTT.

This clone was recorded only once. The V call is TRBV25-1, the J call TRBJ2-3; D is unresolved. This CDR3 contains 14 residues. Germline CDR1 MGHDK, CDR2 SYGVNS. The ends were cut back, 6 bases at V and 2 bases at J, with 12 bases in the middle. The CDR3 bases are TGTGCCAGCAGCCCTCTCCGCGACACAGATACGCAGTATTTT. Its translation: CASSPLRDTDTQYF.

In DNA form, the CDR3 reads TGTGCCAGCGGCCCTTCCGGGACTAGCGGGAGAACCCAGTACTTC. Translating gives CASGPSGTSGRTQYF. The chain joins TRBV28 to TRBJ2-5, with TRBD2 matching 14 bases. Germline lookup yields CDR1 MDHEN and CDR2 SYDVKM. CDR3 length: 15 residues. The J segment lost 8 bases and the V segment lost 8 bases, leaving 10 bases of the junction unmatched.

The chain has TRBV5-1 and TRBJ2-3, with a weak D call TRBD2 (6 bases). The CDR3 has 15 residues. Trimming stripped 0 bases from V and 6 bases from J, with 14 bases between. Germline CDR1 reads SGHRS; CDR2 reads YFSETQ. CDR3 nucleotides: TGCGCCAGCAGCTTGGCGGGAGTAATTCGCGATACGCAGTATTTT. This sequence encodes CASSLAGVIRDTQYF.

This chain uses TRBV4-1 with TRBJ2-7; no clear D gene. Trimming removed 3 bases at V and 3 bases at J, with 15 bases between. Germline-derived CDR1 and CDR2 are MGHRA and YSYEKL. This CDR3 contains 15 residues. CDR3 sequence reads: CASSHTDEVYYEQYF. CDR3 coding DNA: TGCGCCAGCAGCCACACAGACGAGGTGTACTACGAGCAGTACTTC.